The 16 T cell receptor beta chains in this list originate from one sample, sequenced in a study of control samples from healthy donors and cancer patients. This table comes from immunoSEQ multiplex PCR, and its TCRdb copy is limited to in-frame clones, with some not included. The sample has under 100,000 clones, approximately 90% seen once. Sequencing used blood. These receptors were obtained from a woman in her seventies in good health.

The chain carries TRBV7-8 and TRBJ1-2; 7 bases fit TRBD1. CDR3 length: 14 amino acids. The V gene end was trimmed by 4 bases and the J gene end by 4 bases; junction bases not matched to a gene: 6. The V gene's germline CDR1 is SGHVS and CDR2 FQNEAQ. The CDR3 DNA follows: TGTGCCAGCAGCTCCCCCCGACAGGGCTATGGCTACACCTTC. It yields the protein CASSSPRQGYGYTF.

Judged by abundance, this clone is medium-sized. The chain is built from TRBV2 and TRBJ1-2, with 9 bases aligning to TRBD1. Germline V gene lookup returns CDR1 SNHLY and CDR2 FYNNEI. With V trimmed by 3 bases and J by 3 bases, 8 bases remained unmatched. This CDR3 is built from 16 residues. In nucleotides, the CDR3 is TGTGCCAGCAGTGAGGGACAGGGATTAATTCACTATGGCTACACCTTC. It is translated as CASSEGQGLIHYGYTF.

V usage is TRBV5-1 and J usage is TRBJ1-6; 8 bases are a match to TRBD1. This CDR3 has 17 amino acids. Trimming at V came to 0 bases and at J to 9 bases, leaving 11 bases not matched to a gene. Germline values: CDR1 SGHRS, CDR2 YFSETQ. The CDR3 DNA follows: TGCGCCAGCAGCTTGGGTCCCCGACAGGGGTCAGGTTCACCCCTCCACTTT. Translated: CASSLGPRQGSGSPLHF.

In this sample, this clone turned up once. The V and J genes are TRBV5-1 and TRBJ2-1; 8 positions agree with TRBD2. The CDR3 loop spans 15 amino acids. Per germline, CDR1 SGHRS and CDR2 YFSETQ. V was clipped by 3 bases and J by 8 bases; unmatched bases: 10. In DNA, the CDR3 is TGCGCCAGCAGCTACACCGGGACTAGTGCCGATGAGCAGTTCTTC. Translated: CASSYTGTSADEQFF.

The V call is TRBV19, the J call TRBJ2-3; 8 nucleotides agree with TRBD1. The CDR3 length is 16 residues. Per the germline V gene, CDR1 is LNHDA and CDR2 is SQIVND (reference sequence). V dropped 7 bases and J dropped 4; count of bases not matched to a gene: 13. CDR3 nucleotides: TGTGCCAGTACTGCGGACAGGGATCCGCGGGCAGATACGCAGTATTTT. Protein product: CASTADRDPRADTQYF.

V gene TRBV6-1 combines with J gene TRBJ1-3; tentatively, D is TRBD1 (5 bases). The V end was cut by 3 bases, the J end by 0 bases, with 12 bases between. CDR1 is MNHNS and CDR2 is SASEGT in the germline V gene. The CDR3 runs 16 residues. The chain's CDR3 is CASSDSQGVSGNTIYF. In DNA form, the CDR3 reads TGTGCCAGCAGTGATTCCCAGGGTGTCTCTGGAAACACCATATATTTT.

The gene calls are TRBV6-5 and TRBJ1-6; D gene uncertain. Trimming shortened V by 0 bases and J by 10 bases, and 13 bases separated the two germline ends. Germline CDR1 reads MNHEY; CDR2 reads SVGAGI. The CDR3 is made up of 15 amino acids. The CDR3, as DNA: TGTGCCAGCAGTTACTCGCCTACCGTACTGTCACCCCTCCACTTT. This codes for CASSYSPTVLSPLHF.

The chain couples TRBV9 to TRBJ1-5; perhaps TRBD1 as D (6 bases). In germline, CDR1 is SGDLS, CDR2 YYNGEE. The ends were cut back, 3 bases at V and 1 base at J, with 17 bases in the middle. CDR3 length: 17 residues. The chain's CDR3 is CASSGDAGAESNQPQHF. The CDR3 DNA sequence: TGTGCCAGCAGCGGGGACGCGGGGGCGGAAAGCAATCAGCCCCAGCATTTT.

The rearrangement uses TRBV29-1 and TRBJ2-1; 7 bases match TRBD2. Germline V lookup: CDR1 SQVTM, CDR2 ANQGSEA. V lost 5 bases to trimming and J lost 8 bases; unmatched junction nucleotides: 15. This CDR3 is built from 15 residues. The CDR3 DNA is TGCAGCGTTCGCTTCGGGCTAGCGGTGGGTGATGAGCAGTTCTTC. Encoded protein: CSVRFGLAVGDEQFF.

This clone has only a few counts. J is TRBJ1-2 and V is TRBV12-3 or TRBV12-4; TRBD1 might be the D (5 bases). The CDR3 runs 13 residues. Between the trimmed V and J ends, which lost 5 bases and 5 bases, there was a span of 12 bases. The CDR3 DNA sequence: TGTGCCAGCAGTCCCCACGAGGGGTATGGCTACACCTTC. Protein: CASSPHEGYGYTF.

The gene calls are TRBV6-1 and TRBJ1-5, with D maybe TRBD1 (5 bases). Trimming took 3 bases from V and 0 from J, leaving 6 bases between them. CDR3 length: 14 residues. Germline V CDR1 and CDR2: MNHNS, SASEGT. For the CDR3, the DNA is TGTGCCAGCAGTGAGACAGTTAGCAATCAGCCCCAGCATTTT. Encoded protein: CASSETVSNQPQHF.

The CDR3 spells CASSWPELSNQPQHF. The CDR3 bases are TGTGCCAGCAGTTGGCCAGAACTTAGCAATCAGCCCCAGCATTTT. This chain joins TRBV6-2 or TRBV6-3 and TRBJ1-5; D gene uncertain. Germline V gene lookup returns CDR1 MNHEY and CDR2 SVGEGT. V was shortened by 4 bases and J by 0 bases, with 10 bases between the two germline ends. This CDR3 has 15 amino acids.

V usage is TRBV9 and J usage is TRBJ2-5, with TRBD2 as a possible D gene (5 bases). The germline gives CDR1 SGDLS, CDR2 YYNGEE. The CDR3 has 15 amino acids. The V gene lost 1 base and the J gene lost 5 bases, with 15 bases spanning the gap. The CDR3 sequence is CASSVNPASGETQYF. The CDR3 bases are TGTGCCAGCAGCGTAAATCCGGCCTCGGGGGAGACCCAGTACTTC.

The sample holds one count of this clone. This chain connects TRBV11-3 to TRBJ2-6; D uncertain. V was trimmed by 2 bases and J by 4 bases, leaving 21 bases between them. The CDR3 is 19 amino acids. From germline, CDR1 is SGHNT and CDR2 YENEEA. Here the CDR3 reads CASSLWPLTGLGGANVLTF. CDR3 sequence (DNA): TGTGCCAGCAGCTTATGGCCGTTGACCGGTCTGGGGGGGGCCAACGTCCTGACTTTC.

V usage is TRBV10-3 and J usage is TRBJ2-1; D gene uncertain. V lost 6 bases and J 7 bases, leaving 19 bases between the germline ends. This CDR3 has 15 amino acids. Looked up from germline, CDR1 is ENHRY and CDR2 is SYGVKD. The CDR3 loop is CAIRLTTTRENEQFF. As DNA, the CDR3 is TGTGCCATCAGACTCACAACTACGCGTGAGAATGAGCAGTTCTTC.

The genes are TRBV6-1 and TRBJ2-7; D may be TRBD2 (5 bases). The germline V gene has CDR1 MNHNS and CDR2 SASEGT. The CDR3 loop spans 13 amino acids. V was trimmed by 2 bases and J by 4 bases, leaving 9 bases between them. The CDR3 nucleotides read TGTGCCAGCAGTGAAAGGACTCTGTACGAGCAGTACTTC. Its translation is CASSERTLYEQYF.